One TCR beta chain is described in this entry. Its antigen remains unidentified. An end of the junction does not agree with germline; a read error may underlie this. The sample comes from a study of cytomegalovirus exposure and HLA in healthy donors. The wider study: Falling in the Caucasian-associated ancestry cluster were about four fifths of under 450 genotyped donors.

The donors were healthy bone marrow donors. General study findings and limits: One variant, a missense change in DCLRE1C, was linked in a later analysis to TCR beta V- and J-gene trimming.

The CDR3 contains 13 residues. Germline V gives CDR1 LNHDA, CDR2 SQIVND (reference sequence). The PCR contained 60 Vbeta and 13 Jbeta primers. Per the original methods: An analysis performed later counted 81 million or so unique TCR beta chains (roughly 11 million of them shared). Profiled with immunoSEQ multiplex PCR; TCRdb holds only in-frame clones, not every one. V, J and clone size reflect that table, while D and trimming were determined from the DNA. In the table there are some 64,000 clones, approximately 88% of which are singletons. The chain carries TRBV19 and TRBJ2-5, with a weak D call TRBD2 (6 bases). Sequenced sample: PBMCs. The source is a man aged 25-45 years in good health and CMV-seropositive. This chain's CDR3 is CASSIGRDSPLHF. CDR3 nucleotides: TGTGCCAGTAGTATCGGGCGGGACTCCCCTTTACACTTC.